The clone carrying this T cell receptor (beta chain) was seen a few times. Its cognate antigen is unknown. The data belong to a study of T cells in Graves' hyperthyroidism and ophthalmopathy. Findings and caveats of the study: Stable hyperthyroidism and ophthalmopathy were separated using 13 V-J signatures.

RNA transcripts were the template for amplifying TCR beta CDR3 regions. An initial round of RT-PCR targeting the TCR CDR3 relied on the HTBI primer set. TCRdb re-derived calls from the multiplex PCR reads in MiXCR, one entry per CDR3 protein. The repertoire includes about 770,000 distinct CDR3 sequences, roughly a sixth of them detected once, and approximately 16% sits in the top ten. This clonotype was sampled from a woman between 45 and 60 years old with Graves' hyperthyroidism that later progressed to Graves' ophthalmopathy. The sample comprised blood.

The CDR3 coding sequence is TGTGCCAGCAGCCAACTCACCCGACAGAATCAGCCCCAGCATTTT. Protein: CASSQLTRQNQPQHF. The rearrangement uses TRBV5-8 and TRBJ1-5; weak D call: TRBD1 (5 bases). Germline V lookup: CDR1 SGHTS, CDR2 YDEGEE. This CDR3 has 15 residues. The V gene lost 4 bases and the J gene lost 4 bases, with 15 bases spanning the gap.